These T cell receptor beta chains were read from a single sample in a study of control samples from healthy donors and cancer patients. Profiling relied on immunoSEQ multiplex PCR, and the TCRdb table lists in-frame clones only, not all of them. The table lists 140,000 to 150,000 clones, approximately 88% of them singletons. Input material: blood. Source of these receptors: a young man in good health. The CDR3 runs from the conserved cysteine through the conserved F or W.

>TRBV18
CASSPQTQETQYF
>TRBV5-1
CASSRGPRDGREQYF
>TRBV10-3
CAISEEARLYF
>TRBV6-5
CASSHQGSPLHF
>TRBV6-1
CASSEVLSGGGYTF
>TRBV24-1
CATSEGNTGELFF
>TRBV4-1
CASSQDSLGNTIYF
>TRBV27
CASLGGTTEAFF
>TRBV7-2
CASSLDENTIYF
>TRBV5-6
CASSAGYGSGEAFF
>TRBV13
CASSLSTEQYF
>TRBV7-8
CASSLAKPTYEQYF
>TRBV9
CASSVALQGTSQYF
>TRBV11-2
CASSKARASGSSRETQYF
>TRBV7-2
CASSLWDTQYF
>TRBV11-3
CASGASTGELFF
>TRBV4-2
CASSQDLFLQFEVVTQYF
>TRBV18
CASSPGIVEKAFF
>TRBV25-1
CASSEYGDRTSHGYTF
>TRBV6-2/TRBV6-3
CASSRTIAGAGDYNEQFF
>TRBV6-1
CASSESTGNQPQHF
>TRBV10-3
CATSGGRSYEQYF
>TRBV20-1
CSASLRGTDTQYF
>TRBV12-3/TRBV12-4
CASSFDRNIQYF
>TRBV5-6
CASSFYQMGSQETQYF
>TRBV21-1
CASSKAKGLPSTDTQYF
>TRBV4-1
CASSQPSGAVNTEAFF
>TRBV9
CASSLRVPGHNEQFF
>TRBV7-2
CASSFGRGGDYEQYF
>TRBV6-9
CASSYRDSLEGTLHF
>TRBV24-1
CATRLAGPSYEQYF